This paragraph reports one TCR beta chain. The antigen remains undetermined. Sequenced by immunoSEQ multiplex PCR; TCRdb stores in-frame clones only, minus some. The repertoire holds under 1,900,000 clones, with around 98.5% as singletons. These data originate in a study of shared clonotypes between healthy human individuals. Study-wide context: There were three CD4 naive, three CD4 memory, two CD8 naive and one CD8 memory plates per donor.

Whole-study findings and limits: Shared clonotypes across all four donors exceeded non-shared ones in generation probability.

It was into CD45RA+ naive and CD45RA-negative memory subsets that the CD4+ cells were split. The TCR sequence derives from a man aged 30 to 45 in good health. The specimen sequenced was naive CD4+ T cells sorted from blood. Subset described: CD45RA+ positively selected.

The DNA of the CDR3 is TGTGCCAGCAGCCCGGGACTAGCGGGGTGGGCTTACGAGCAGTACTTC. As protein: CASSPGLAGWAYEQYF. The chain uses TRBV11-2 and TRBJ2-7, with TRBD2 identical over 13 bases. With 5 bases clipped from V and 4 bases from J, the junction kept 8 bases outside the gene matches. From germline, CDR1 is SGHAT and CDR2 FQNNGV. This CDR3 has 16 residues.